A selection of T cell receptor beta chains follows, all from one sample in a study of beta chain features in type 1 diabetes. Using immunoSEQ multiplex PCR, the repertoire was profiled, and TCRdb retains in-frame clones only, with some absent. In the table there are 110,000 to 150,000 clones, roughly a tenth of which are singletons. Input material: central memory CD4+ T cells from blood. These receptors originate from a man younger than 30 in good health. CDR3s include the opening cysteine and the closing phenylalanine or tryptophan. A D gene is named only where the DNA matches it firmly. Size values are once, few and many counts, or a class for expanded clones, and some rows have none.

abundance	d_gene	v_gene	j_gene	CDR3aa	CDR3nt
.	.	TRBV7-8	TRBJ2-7	CASSLSRDYEQYF	TGTGCCAGCAGCTTAAGCAGGGACTACGAGCAGTACTTC
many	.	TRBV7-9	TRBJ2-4	CASSLRGIAKNIQYF	TGTGCCAGCAGCTTACGAGGGATAGCCAAAAACATTCAGTACTTC
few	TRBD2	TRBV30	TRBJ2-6	CAWKWGGSGANVLTF	TGTGCCTGGAAGTGGGGGGGATCGGGGGCCAACGTCCTGACTTTC
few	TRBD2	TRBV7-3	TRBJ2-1	CASSLAGGMYNEQFF	TGTGCCAGCAGCTTAGCGGGGGGAATGTACAATGAGCAGTTCTTC
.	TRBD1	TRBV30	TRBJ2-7	CAWSVGGTGVEQYF	TGTGCCTGGAGTGTAGGGGGGACAGGGGTCGAGCAGTACTTC
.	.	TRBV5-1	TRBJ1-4	CASSTGLENEKLFF	TGCGCCAGCAGCACCGGACTAGAAAATGAAAAACTGTTTTTT
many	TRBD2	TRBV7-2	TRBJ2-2	CASSSSLAGNTGELFF	TGTGCCAGCAGCTCCTCTCTAGCGGGGAACACCGGGGAGCTGTTTTTT
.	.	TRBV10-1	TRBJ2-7	CASSDTVAYEQYF	TGCGCCAGCAGTGATACTGTAGCCTACGAGCAGTACTTC
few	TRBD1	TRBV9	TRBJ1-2	CASSVRVQGAGYTF	TGTGCCAGCAGCGTGAGGGTACAGGGGGCTGGCTACACCTTC
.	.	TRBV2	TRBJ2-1	CASNHELQTREQFF	TGTGCCAGCAATCACGAGCTACAGACGCGTGAGCAGTTCTTC
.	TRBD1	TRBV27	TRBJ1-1	CASSLLTGVNTEAFF	TGTGCCAGCAGTTTATTGACAGGGGTGAACACTGAAGCTTTCTTT
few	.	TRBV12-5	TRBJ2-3	CASGLLSDGATSTDTQYF	TGTGCTAGTGGTTTGCTCTCAGATGGGGCCACGAGCACAGATACGCAGTATTTT
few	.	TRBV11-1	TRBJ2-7	CASSLTSGNEQYF	TGTGCCAGCAGCTTAACGTCAGGGAACGAGCAGTACTTC
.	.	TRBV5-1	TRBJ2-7	CATKTGQSSYEQYF	TGCGCCACCAAAACAGGGCAGAGCTCCTACGAGCAGTACTTC
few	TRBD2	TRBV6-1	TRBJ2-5	CASTYSGGETQYF	TGTGCCAGCACCTATAGCGGGGGGGAGACCCAGTACTTC
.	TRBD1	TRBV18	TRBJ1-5	CASSPLGQSNQPQHF	TGTGCCAGCTCACCACTGGGACAGAGCAATCAGCCCCAGCATTTT
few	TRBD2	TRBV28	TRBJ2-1	CASSLGGTTNEQFF	TGTGCCAGCAGTTTAGGGGGGACTACCAATGAGCAGTTCTTC
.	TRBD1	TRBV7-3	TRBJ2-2	CASSLTWSGGTGELFF	TGTGCCAGCAGCTTAACGTGGTCAGGGGGAACCGGGGAGCTGTTTTTT
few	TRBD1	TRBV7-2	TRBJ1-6	CASSQGQLPLHF	TGTGCCAGCAGCCAGGGACAGCTACCCCTCCACTTT
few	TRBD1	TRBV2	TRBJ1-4	CASRTLGQYNEKLFF	TGTGCCAGCAGAACTTTGGGACAGTATAATGAAAAACTGTTTTTT
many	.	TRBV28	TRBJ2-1	CASSSRRSYNEQFF	TGTGCCAGCAGTTCCCGGAGGAGTTACAATGAGCAGTTCTTC
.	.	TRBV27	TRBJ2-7	CASSWGGTLLYEQYF	TGTGCCAGCAGTTGGGGGGGGACACTCCTCTACGAGCAGTACTTC
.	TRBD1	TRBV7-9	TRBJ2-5	CASTIPGQGGETQYF	TGTGCCAGCACAATACCGGGACAGGGAGGGGAGACCCAGTACTTC
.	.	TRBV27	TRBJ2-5	CASTGAGKTQYF	TGTGCTAGCACTGGGGCTGGAAAGACCCAGTACTTC
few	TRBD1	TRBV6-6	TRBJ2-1	CASSLTGFNEQFF	TGTGCCAGCAGCCTGACAGGGTTCAATGAGCAGTTCTTC
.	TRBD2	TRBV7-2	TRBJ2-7	CASSLGGGTISSYEQYF	TGTGCCAGCAGCTTAGGGGGGGGGACGATTAGCTCCTACGAGCAGTACTTC
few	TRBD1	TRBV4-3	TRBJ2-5	CASSRGTGGMGETQYF	TGCGCCAGCAGCCGCGGGACAGGGGGTATGGGAGAGACCCAGTACTTC
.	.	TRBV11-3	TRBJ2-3	CASSAGVFTDTQYF	TGTGCCAGCAGCGCAGGGGTCTTCACAGATACGCAGTATTTT
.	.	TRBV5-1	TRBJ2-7	CASSPEALSYEQYF	TGCGCCAGCAGCCCCGAGGCGCTCTCCTACGAGCAGTACTTC
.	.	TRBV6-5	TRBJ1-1	CASSYSYEGGTEAFF	TGTGCCAGCAGTTACTCGTATGAAGGAGGGACTGAAGCTTTCTTT
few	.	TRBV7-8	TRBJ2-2	CASSLDTLTGELFF	TGTGCCAGCAGCTTAGACACGCTCACCGGGGAGCTGTTTTTT
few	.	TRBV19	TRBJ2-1	CASRGDRTHNEQFF	TGTGCCAGTAGAGGTGACAGGACCCACAATGAGCAGTTCTTC
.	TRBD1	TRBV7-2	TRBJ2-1	CASSPGTGAARVF	TGTGCCAGCAGCCCCGGGACAGGGGCCGCCCGAGTCTTC
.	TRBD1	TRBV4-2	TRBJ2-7	CASSPRDRAYEQYF	TGTGCCAGCAGCCCACGGGACAGGGCCTACGAGCAGTACTTC
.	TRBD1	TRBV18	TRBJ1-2	CASSPTGQYQGYTF	TGTGCCAGCTCACCTACGGGACAGTATCAGGGCTACACCTTC
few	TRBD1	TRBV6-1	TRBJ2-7	CASKKDRNQDEQYF	TGTGCCAGCAAAAAGGACAGGAATCAAGACGAGCAGTACTTC
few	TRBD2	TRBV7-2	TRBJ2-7	CASSPGLLSSYEQYF	TGTGCCAGCAGCCCGGGACTATTATCCTCCTACGAGCAGTACTTC
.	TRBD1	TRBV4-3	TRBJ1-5	CASSQGPTGEGQPQHF	TGCGCCAGCAGCCAAGGACCAACAGGGGAAGGTCAGCCCCAGCATTTT
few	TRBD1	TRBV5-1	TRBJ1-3	CASSLGLQGSGNTIYF	TGCGCCAGCAGCTTGGGTTTACAGGGGTCCGGAAACACCATATATTTT
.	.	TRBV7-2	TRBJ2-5	CASSLERGETQYF	TGTGCCAGCAGCTTAGAGAGAGGGGAGACCCAGTACTTC
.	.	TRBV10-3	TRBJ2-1	CAIRPGPSGNEQFF	TGTGCCATCAGGCCGGGTCCTTCCGGGAATGAGCAGTTCTTC
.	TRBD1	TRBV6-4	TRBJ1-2	CASSERTTGGGYTF	TGTGCCAGCAGTGAGCGGACGACAGGGGGTGGCTACACCTTC
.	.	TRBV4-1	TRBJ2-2	CASSQREELFF	TGCGCCAGCAGCCAACGGGAGGAGCTGTTTTTT
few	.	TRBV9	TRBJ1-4	CASSVTGSEKLFF	TGTGCCAGCAGCGTAACGGGTTCTGAAAAACTGTTTTTT